This is a list of T cell receptor beta chains from one sample in a study of regulatory T cells in long-lasting Graves disease. From the multiplex PCR reads, TCRdb called clonotypes with MiXCR, one entry per CDR3 protein. This table holds 350,000 to 500,000 distinct CDR3 sequences, around 20% found once. The sequencing here drew on peripheral blood mononuclear cells (PBMCs), taken when the disease was refractory, from a patient treated with antithyroid drugs. These receptors were taken from a female donor with Graves disease. Both conserved end residues are part of each CDR3. The D gene is left open where the match is weak. The size field is filled for only some rows; it gives once, few, many or a size class.

V gene	clone size	D gene	J gene	CDR3 protein	CDR3 DNA
TRBV12-3/TRBV12-4	.	.	TRBJ2-1	CASSSLGSRYEQFF	TGTGCCAGCAGTAGCCTCGGGAGTAGGTATGAGCAGTTCTTC
TRBV4-2	few	.	TRBJ2-5	CASSQDGQRQETQYF	TGTGCCAGCAGCCAAGATGGACAGAGACAAGAGACCCAGTACTTC
TRBV6-1	many	.	TRBJ1-1	CASSDSSTEAFF	TGTGCCAGCAGTGACAGTAGCACTGAAGCTTTCTTT
TRBV20-1	many	.	TRBJ2-7	CSANSGLAYEQYF	TGCAGTGCCAACTCGGGGCTAGCTTACGAGCAGTACTTC
TRBV20-1	few	.	TRBJ2-7	CSARVRPLYEQYF	TGCAGTGCTAGAGTGCGGCCTCTCTACGAGCAGTACTTC
TRBV28	many	.	TRBJ2-7	CASTGAMTYEQYF	TGTGCCAGCACCGGAGCCATGACCTACGAGCAGTACTTC
TRBV12-3/TRBV12-4	many	.	TRBJ2-7	CASSFGQKLEQYF	TGTGCCAGCAGTTTTGGACAGAAACTCGAGCAGTACTTC
TRBV6-5	.	TRBD2	TRBJ2-2	CASSYSSSGGSAGELFF	TGTGCCAGCAGTTACTCGTCGTCGGGAGGGTCGGCCGGGGAGCTGTTTTTT
TRBV2	many	TRBD2	TRBJ2-2	CASSGGTSGRLTGELFF	TGTGCCAGCAGTGGGGGGACTAGCGGGAGATTAACCGGGGAGCTGTTTTTT
TRBV11-1	.	TRBD1	TRBJ2-3	CASSPGEGGKSTQYF	TGTGCCAGCAGCCCCGGCGAAGGGGGCAAATCGACGCAGTATTTT
TRBV18	.	.	TRBJ2-7	CASSPAGRYEQYF	TGTGCCAGCTCACCAGCGGGGAGGTACGAGCAGTACTTC
TRBV20-1	.	TRBD2	TRBJ2-5	CSTMSGSAETQYF	TGCAGTACAATGAGCGGGAGTGCGGAGACCCAGTACTTC
TRBV3-1	.	.	TRBJ2-2	CASSQVRDLNTGELFF	TGTGCCAGCAGCCAAGTCCGGGACTTGAACACCGGGGAGCTGTTTTTT
TRBV10-2	once	TRBD1	TRBJ1-6	CASRPDGQDNSPLHF	TGCGCCAGCAGGCCCGATGGACAGGATAATTCACCCCTCCACTTT
TRBV29-1	many	TRBD1	TRBJ1-1	CSVTRDRGTEAFF	TGCAGCGTAACCCGGGACAGGGGCACTGAAGCTTTCTTT
TRBV28	.	TRBD2	TRBJ2-7	CASNGLASYEQYF	TGTGCCAGCAACGGACTAGCGTCCTACGAGCAGTACTTC
TRBV6-2/TRBV6-3	few	.	TRBJ2-1	CASRPGAAYYNEQFF	TGTGCCAGCAGACCAGGGGCGGCCTACTACAATGAGCAGTTCTTC
TRBV9	.	.	TRBJ1-1	CASSAMGTRATEAFF	TGTGCCAGCAGCGCGATGGGGACAAGAGCTACTGAAGCTTTCTTT
TRBV18	many	TRBD1	TRBJ2-5	CASSPGTGGQETQYF	TGTGCCAGCAGTCCCGGGACAGGGGGCCAAGAGACCCAGTACTTC
TRBV28	many	TRBD2	TRBJ2-7	CASSLWASGTYEQYF	TGTGCCAGCAGTTTGTGGGCTAGCGGGACCTACGAGCAGTACTTC
TRBV7-9	.	.	TRBJ1-3	CASSFDTASSGNTIYF	TGTGCCAGCAGTTTCGACACCGCGAGCTCTGGAAACACCATATATTTT
TRBV7-2	.	.	TRBJ1-2	CASSLEFGYTF	TGTGCCAGCAGCTTAGAATTCGGCTACACCTTC
TRBV27	.	TRBD1	TRBJ2-1	CASSYIDRANEQFF	TGTGCCAGCAGCTATATCGACAGGGCCAATGAGCAGTTCTTC
TRBV20-1	.	.	TRBJ2-7	CSARRTLATYEQYF	TGCAGTGCTAGGCGTACCCTAGCGACCTACGAGCAGTACTTC
TRBV28	few	TRBD1	TRBJ2-3	CASSLEGAVDTQYF	TGTGCCAGCAGTTTAGAGGGGGCAGTAGATACGCAGTATTTT
TRBV30	few	.	TRBJ2-3	CAWSGKRTDTQYF	TGTGCCTGGAGTGGGAAGCGGACAGATACGCAGTATTTT
TRBV7-2	many	.	TRBJ1-2	CASSEQGYYTF	TGTGCCAGCAGCGAACAGGGTTACTACACCTTC
TRBV13	many	.	TRBJ2-5	CASSENSMARTQYF	TGTGCCAGCAGCGAGAATTCAATGGCGAGAACCCAGTACTTC
TRBV20-1	.	.	TRBJ1-1	CSATTGTKKTEAFF	TGCAGTGCTACAACCGGGACCAAGAAGACTGAAGCTTTCTTT
TRBV29-1	few	TRBD2	TRBJ2-3	CSVTPGLVTDTQYF	TGCAGCGTTACACCGGGACTAGTAACAGATACGCAGTATTTT
TRBV5-6	few	.	TRBJ2-4	CASSPTLGTGENIQYF	TGTGCCAGCAGCCCTACCCTCGGGACCGGGGAAAACATTCAGTACTTC
TRBV20-1	few	TRBD1	TRBJ1-6	CSARETGGHSPLHF	TGCAGTGCTAGAGAAACAGGGGGCCATTCACCCCTCCACTTT
TRBV6-1	few	.	TRBJ1-1	CASSPLRVNTEAFF	TGTGCCAGCAGTCCCCTTCGGGTCAACACTGAAGCTTTCTTT
TRBV7-9	many	.	TRBJ1-5	CASSPGQNNQPQHF	TGTGCCAGCAGCCCCGGACAGAACAATCAGCCCCAGCATTTT
TRBV28	many	TRBD2	TRBJ2-5	CASSLPSGRVLETQYF	TGTGCCAGCAGTTTGCCTAGCGGGAGGGTACTTGAGACCCAGTACTTC
TRBV20-1	.	.	TRBJ2-2	CSASHGRENTGELFF	TGCAGTGCTAGTCACGGCAGGGAGAACACCGGGGAGCTGTTTTTT
TRBV20-1	.	.	TRBJ2-7	CSARDEQTGSQYF	TGCAGTGCTAGAGATGAACAGACAGGTTCGCAGTACTTC
TRBV30	.	.	TRBJ2-3	CAWSGLARSTDTQYF	TGTGCCTGGAGTGGTCTAGCGAGGAGCACAGATACGCAGTATTTT
TRBV6-5	many	.	TRBJ1-1	CASSYGTEMNTEAFF	TGTGCCAGCAGTTACGGGACGGAGATGAACACTGAAGCTTTCTTT
TRBV20-1	few	.	TRBJ1-2	CSAWDLSYGYTF	TGCAGTGCTTGGGACCTGTCCTATGGCTACACCTTC
TRBV6-4	.	.	TRBJ2-7	CASSEREYEQYF	TGTGCCAGCAGTGAGCGGGAATACGAGCAGTACTTC